Below are 22 T cell receptor beta chains sequenced from a single sample in a study of cytomegalovirus exposure and HLA in healthy donors. This PCR relied on a set of 60 Vbeta primers and 13 Jbeta primers. Some clones are missing from TCRdb's copy, which holds only in-frame ones; the method was immunoSEQ multiplex PCR. The data contain around 150,000 clones, around three quarters of them singletons. Sequenced input: PBMCs. The receptor set was obtained from a man aged 25-45 years in good health and CMV-seropositive.

There are a few counts of this clone. The genes are TRBV12-5 and TRBJ1-1; 9 bases are shared with TRBD1. Germline CDR1 reads LGHNT; CDR2 reads FRNRAP. The junction had 11 bases not matched to a gene; V was cut back by 6 bases and J by 3 bases. This CDR3 spans 16 amino acids. CDR3 DNA sequence: TGTGCTAGTGGCCGAAACCAACAGGGGGCTTACACTGAAGCTTTCTTT. Translation: CASGRNQQGAYTEAFF.

The rearrangement links TRBV7-3 to TRBJ1-4, with 8 bases fitting TRBD1. Germline CDR1 and CDR2: SGHTA and FQGTGA. Unmatched junction bases numbered 13, after V lost 5 bases and J lost 11 bases. This CDR3 comprises 15 residues. CDR3 bases: TGTGCCAGCAGCGACCGGACAGGGCATTTTACTAAACTGTTTTTT. Amino acid sequence: CASSDRTGHFTKLFF. Combining the CDR3 with reference TRBV7-3 and TRBJ1-4 gives the whole variable domain GAGVSQTPSNKVTEKGKYVELRCDPISGHTALYWYRQSLGQGPEFLIYFQGTGAADDSGLPNDRFFAVRPEGSVSTLKIQRTERGDSAVYLCASSDRTGHFTKLFFGSGTQLSVL.

This rearrangement joins TRBV21-1 to TRBJ1-3. TRBV21-1 is a known pseudogene. The CDR3 runs 15 residues. Here the CDR3 reads CASSSQEARGNTIYF. The CDR3 region has the DNA TGTGCCAGCAGCTCCCAGGAGGCGCGGGGAAACACCATATATTTT.

Of note for this clone: The same CDR3 also results from other DNA sequences found in this sample. J is TRBJ2-7 and V is TRBV19; D perhaps matches TRBD2 (5 bases). CDR3 length: 11 residues. Germline CDR1 reads LNHDA; CDR2 reads SQIVND (reference sequence). The V gene lost 2 bases and the J gene lost 7 bases, with 6 bases spanning the gap. The CDR3 region is CASSISGEQYF. CDR3 in DNA: TGTGCCAGTAGTATATCGGGGGAGCAGTACTTC.

The chain employs TRBV7-9 and TRBJ2-1; D call uncertain. V gave up 5 bases and J gave up 4 bases, with 3 bases separating them. Germline loops: CDR1 SEHNR, CDR2 FQNEAQ (reference sequence). This CDR3 has 11 residues. The CDR3, as DNA: TGTGCCAGCAGCCATTACAATGAGCAGTTCTTC. It translates to CASSHYNEQFF.

The chain combines TRBV5-1 with TRBJ2-1; D may be TRBD2 (6 bases). Germline V gene sequence: CDR1 SGHRS, CDR2 YFSETQ. The CDR3 runs 15 residues. The V and J ends lost 2 bases and 9 bases respectively, with 18 bases between them. CDR3 in amino acids: CASSFQGGAWSEQFF. The CDR3 DNA follows: TGCGCCAGCAGCTTCCAGGGAGGCGCGTGGAGTGAGCAGTTCTTC.

The table lists this clone with a few counts. CDR3 protein: CASSSTGSNQETQYF. Here the CDR3 DNA reads TGTGCCAGCAGTTCCACAGGGTCCAACCAAGAGACCCAGTACTTC. The J gene is TRBJ2-5, the V gene TRBV6-5; possible D gene TRBD1, 6 bases. CDR1 MNHEY and CDR2 SVGAGI come from the germline V gene. This CDR3 region has 15 residues. The V end was cut by 4 bases, the J end by 0 bases, with 12 bases between.

The chain has TRBV27 and TRBJ2-1; 8 bases are a match to TRBD1. Germline CDR1 MNHEY, CDR2 SMNVEV (reference sequence). The CDR3 runs 15 residues. V lost 5 bases to trimming and J lost 3 bases; unmatched junction nucleotides: 6. In DNA, the CDR3 is TGTGCCAGCAGTACAAGGGGGACAGGCTACAATGAGCAGTTCTTC. The encoded protein is CASSTRGTGYNEQFF.

A single count supports this clone. This chain uses TRBV6-1 with TRBJ1-2; 11 bases align to TRBD1. J lost 4 bases, V lost 2 bases, and 6 bases had no gene match. CDR1 MNHNS and CDR2 SASEGT come from the germline V gene. This CDR3 spans 16 amino acids. The CDR3 reads CASSERGQGEGYGYTF. The CDR3 region has the DNA TGTGCCAGCAGTGAACGGGGACAGGGGGAGGGCTATGGCTACACCTTC.

This clone was counted only a few times. The genes are TRBV10-3 and TRBJ2-6, with 7 bases aligning to TRBD1. This CDR3 spans 17 amino acids. Unmatched junction bases numbered 9, after V lost 7 bases and J lost 0 bases. Looked up from germline, CDR1 is ENHRY and CDR2 is SYGVKD. CDR3 nucleotides: TGTGCCATCACCGGGACAGCGAAAAACTCTGGGGCCAACGTCCTGACTTTC. Amino acids: CAITGTAKNSGANVLTF.

The J gene is TRBJ2-7, the V gene TRBV4-2, with D possibly matching TRBD1 (5 bases). The CDR3 has 16 residues. Germline V lookup: CDR1 LGHNA, CDR2 YNFKEQ. V lost 0 bases and J lost 4, with 16 bases in between. The CDR3 sequence is CASSQEVRGAFYEQYF. CDR3 in DNA: TGTGCCAGCAGCCAAGAAGTAAGGGGCGCGTTTTACGAGCAGTACTTC.

This chain links TRBV5-4 with TRBJ2-7; D unclear. This CDR3 spans 15 amino acids. The V end was cut by 2 bases, the J end by 0 bases, with 12 bases between. In germline, CDR1 is SGHNT, CDR2 YYREEE (reference sequence). CDR3 region: CASSFSPVSSYEQYF. Here the CDR3 DNA reads TGTGCCAGCAGCTTTTCCCCGGTTAGCTCCTACGAGCAGTACTTC. Looking up the rest from reference TRBV5-4 and TRBJ2-7 gives the full variable domain: ETGVTQSPTHLIKTRGQQVTLRCSSQSGHNTVSWYQQALGQGPQFIFQYYREEENGRGNFPPRFSGLQFPNYSSELNVNALELDDSALYLCASSFSPVSSYEQYFGPGTRLTVT.

Only a few counts were recorded for this clone. Mismatch with germline at one junction end may stem from a read error. The same CDR3 arises from other DNA sequences in this sample as well. This chain connects TRBV5-1 to TRBJ1-1, with 8 bases matching TRBD1. Germline lookup yields CDR1 SGHRS and CDR2 YFSETQ. CDR3 length: 14 amino acids. CDR3 sequence: CASSPQGGDTEAFF. For the CDR3, the DNA is TGCGCCAGCAGCCCACAGGGGGGGGACACTGAGGCTTTCTTT.

The V gene is TRBV7-3, the J gene TRBJ2-3; tentatively, D is TRBD1 (6 bases). The CDR3 totals 15 residues. V was cut by 2 bases and J by 4 bases, with 13 bases left in between. The germline V gene has CDR1 SGHTA and CDR2 FQGTGA. The DNA of the CDR3 is TGTGCCAGCAGCTTAGACTGGGGGCCGCCAGATACGCAGTATTTT. It translates to CASSLDWGPPDTQYF.

The gene calls are TRBV6-1 and TRBJ1-5, with unresolved D. Trimming removed 4 bases at V and 9 bases at J, with 16 bases between. The CDR3 is 14 residues long. CDR1 is MNHNS, CDR2 SASEGT, per germline. As DNA, the CDR3 is TGTGCCAGCAGTGGGAGCGGCAGCTATAGGCCCCAGCATTTT. The encoded protein is CASSGSGSYRPQHF.

This chain links TRBV28 with TRBJ2-2; TRBD2 is a possible D gene (6 bases). This CDR3 is built from 14 residues. Germline assignment: CDR1 MDHEN and CDR2 SYDVKM. V was pared by 4 bases and J by 7 bases, with 13 bases between. The CDR3 coding sequence is TGTGCCAGCAGTTCCCCTACTAGCAGCGGGGAGCTGTTTTTT. This gives the protein CASSSPTSSGELFF.

This clone was detected only a few times. This rearrangement joins TRBV7-9 to TRBJ1-3; tentative D call: TRBD1 (6 bases). There are 13 residues in the CDR3. Germline loops: CDR1 SEHNR, CDR2 FQNEAQ (reference sequence). Deletions cut 4 bases from V and 3 bases from J, with 7 bases between. The CDR3: CASSWTVGNTIYF. In DNA, the CDR3 is TGTGCCAGCAGCTGGACAGTTGGAAACACCATATATTTT.

This rearrangement joins TRBV7-3 to TRBJ2-1, with 9 bases identical to TRBD2. Germline CDR1 SGHTA, CDR2 FQGTGA. V lost 5 bases to trimming and J lost 7 bases; unmatched junction nucleotides: 9. The CDR3 consists of 15 residues. This CDR3 is CASSKTSGFVNEQFF. The CDR3 nucleotides read TGTGCCAGCAGCAAGACTAGCGGTTTTGTGAATGAGCAGTTCTTC.

In this sample, this clone turned up once. This chain links TRBV2 with TRBJ1-6; TRBD1 agrees at 7 bases. This CDR3 has 16 residues. V was clipped by 7 bases and J by 2 bases; unmatched bases: 8. Germline CDR1 reads SNHLY; CDR2 reads FYNNEI. CDR3 amino acids: CASNMEGAAYNSPLHF. The CDR3 DNA follows: TGTGCCAGCAACATGGAGGGGGCTGCCTATAATTCACCCCTCCACTTT.

This sequence joins TRBV28 and TRBJ1-3, with 7 nucleotides matching TRBD1. This CDR3 region has 15 residues. After removal of 6 bases from V and 0 bases from J, the junction contained 5 bases not matched to a gene. From germline, CDR1 is MDHEN and CDR2 SYDVKM. The CDR3 region has the DNA TGTGCCAGCAGACCGACAGGGTACTCTGGAAACACCATATATTTT. It encodes CASRPTGYSGNTIYF.

This clone was recorded a few times. This chain connects TRBV7-2 to TRBJ1-4, with D possibly matching TRBD1 (5 bases). The germline CDR1 and CDR2 sequences are SGHTA and FQGNSA. CDR3 length equals 14 residues. The V and J ends lost 2 bases and 8 bases respectively, with 12 bases between them. The CDR3 DNA reads TGTGCCAGCAGCTTACAAGGGGTGGGGGAAAAACTGTTTTTT. Its translation: CASSLQGVGEKLFF.

This chain links TRBV7-3 with TRBJ2-3, with 7 bases identical to TRBD2. The CDR3 length is 14 residues. The trim removed 5 bases at V and 3 bases at J, leaving 5 bases unmatched. The germline V gene has CDR1 SGHTA and CDR2 FQGTGA. CDR3 in DNA: TGTGCCAGCAGCCCAACTAGCGCGACAGATACGCAGTATTTT. Protein product: CASSPTSATDTQYF.